This T cell receptor (beta chain) was captured by sequencing in a study of T-cell reconstitution after alpha-beta-depleted transplantation in children. Construction of the TCRbeta library involved unique molecular identifiers. TCRdb re-analysed the PCR reads in MiXCR, keeping a single row per CDR3 protein. In the table there are about 610,000 distinct CDR3 sequences, 20% to 30% of which are singletons. General study results and limits: After transplant, high TCRbeta diversity at day 60 in some patients arose from surviving recipient T cells and thymic progenitors.

The CDR3 consists of 15 residues. V shed 7 bases and J shed 5 bases, with 18 bases lying between them. Germline assignment: CDR1 SNHLY and CDR2 FYNNEI. The sample holds many counts of this clonotype. What it binds is not known. The sequence was obtained from a boy under two years old with Wiskott-Aldrich syndrome, due to receive a stem cell transplant. The sequencing used PBMCs, collected before TCRalphabeta/CD19-depleted stem cell transplant. This chain joins TRBV2 and TRBJ2-1; a possible D gene is TRBD2 (6 bases). For the CDR3, the DNA is TGTGCCAGCAAAATGCTAGCGAATGTGGACAATGAGCAGTTCTTC. Translating gives CASKMLANVDNEQFF.